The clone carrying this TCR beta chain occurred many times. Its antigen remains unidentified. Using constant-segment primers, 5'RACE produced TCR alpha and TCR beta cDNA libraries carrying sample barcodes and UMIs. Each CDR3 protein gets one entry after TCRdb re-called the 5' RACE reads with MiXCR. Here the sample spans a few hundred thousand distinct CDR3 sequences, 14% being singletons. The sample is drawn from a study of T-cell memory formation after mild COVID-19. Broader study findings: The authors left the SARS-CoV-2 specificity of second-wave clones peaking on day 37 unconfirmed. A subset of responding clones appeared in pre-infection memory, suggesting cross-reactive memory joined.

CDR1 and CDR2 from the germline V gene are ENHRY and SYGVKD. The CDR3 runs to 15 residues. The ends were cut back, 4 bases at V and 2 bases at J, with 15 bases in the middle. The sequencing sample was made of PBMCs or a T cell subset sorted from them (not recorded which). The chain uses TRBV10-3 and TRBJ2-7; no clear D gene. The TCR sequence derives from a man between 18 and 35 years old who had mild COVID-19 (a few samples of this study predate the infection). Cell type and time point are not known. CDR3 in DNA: TGTGCCATCAGTGGGACCTCGAAATCCCCCTACGAGCAGTACTTC. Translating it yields CAISGTSKSPYEQYF.